This T cell receptor (beta chain) was found in a study of OX40 agonist ivuxolimab in advanced cancers. Background for the entire study: Ivuxolimab, which targeted the costimulatory receptor OX40 (CD134), was an agonistic, fully human IgG2 monoclonal antibody. Intravenous ivuxolimab was administered to patients every 2 weeks at six dose levels: 0.01, 0.1, 0.3, 1.5, 3 and 10 mg/kg. Of the roughly 53 patients in dose escalation, 19 had hepatocellular carcinoma, some 15 had melanoma, 9 had renal cell carcinoma and 9 had head and neck cancer. In the dose-escalation cohort, around four fifths of patients were male, and the mean age was around 65 years with a range of roughly 20 to 79. Patients were allowed to have had prior anti-PD-1, anti-PD-L1 or anti-CTLA-4 therapy, and 30% to 50% of the dose-escalation patients had previously received checkpoint inhibitors. Partial responses occurred in three dose-escalation patients, of whom one had hepatocellular carcinoma and two had cutaneous melanoma. Peripheral TCRbeta sequencing aimed to test whether ivuxolimab altered TCR sequence diversity and caused clonal T-cell expansion. The monotherapy dose-escalation portion (N of about 49 patients) of the phase I ivuxolimab trial is reported in the paper. Study-wide conclusions, independent of this receptor: In partial responders in the 0.1-3.0 mg/kg groups, normalized peripheral clonal expansion was found to be among the lowest, especially among CD8+ T cells. On average, CD8+ T cells showed more expanded clones than CD4+ T cells after ivuxolimab. At doses of 0.1 to 3.0 mg/kg, clonal expansion of both CD4+ and CD8+ T cells in blood was seen between baseline and week 6. Low levels of normalized T-cell clonal expansion were also shown by some nonresponding patients. The antigen specificity of the clonally expanded peripheral T cells was not determined.

Unmatched junction bases come to 3, with V trimmed by 0 bases and J by 0 bases. CDR1 SGHNT and CDR2 YYREEE are derived from the germline V gene (reference sequence). Counted from cysteine to phenylalanine, this CDR3 has 17 amino acids. Only the CDR3 DNA is retained, 51 bases long and in frame from the first base. Genomic DNA was isolated from the sorted cells so that the TCRbeta CDR3 region could be sequenced. The immunoSEQ Assay was used to sequence the TCRbeta CDR3 regions. As stored in TCRdb, this immuneACCESS dataset retains in-frame rearrangements with V and J assigned. A fraction of the clones does not appear; measured against another copy, unresolved V genes explain less than half of the discrepancy, and the remainder lacks a known reason. A total of some 65,000 clones appear in this sample, over 75% of them only once. Approximately 0.4% of the sample belongs to the ten largest clones. The trial excluded patients who had a history of autoimmune disease or who were on systemic immunosuppression. In every dose cohort, peripheral blood was drawn for TCR sequencing at baseline, cycle 4 day 1, and cycle 7 day 1. Samples came from an open-label, multicenter, first-in-human phase I dose-escalation trial of ivuxolimab. Adults with locally advanced or metastatic melanoma, renal cell carcinoma, hepatocellular carcinoma or head and neck squamous cell carcinoma were enrolled in the trial. Before TCR sequencing, CD4+ T cells and CD8+ T cells from peripheral blood were sorted into separate populations.

Worth noting for this clone: Its antigen specificity is not known. No base qualities exist here, and no much larger clone lies one base off it.

The rearrangement joined TRBV5-4 to TRBJ1-4; the junction holds 9 bases that match TRBD1. This receptor was identified in an adult with an advanced solid tumor such as melanoma, head and neck, liver or kidney cancer. This material consisted of CD4+ or CD8+ T cells sorted from blood, taken in a trial of the OX40 agonist ivuxolimab. The DNA sequence follows: TGTGCCAGCAGCTTGGGAGGACAGGGGTCAACTAATGAAAAACTGTTTTTT. It translates as CASSLGGQGSTNEKLFF.